This TCR beta chain appears in the sequencing data of a study of blood T cell repertoires in COVID-19. At the level of the study: COVID-19 samples collected from the United States, Italy and Spain covered acute and convalescent phases. Sample material is recorded as cDNA or gDNA derived from T cells, B-cell-depleted T cells, or PBMCs.

Sequencing was performed with immunoSEQ multiplex PCR; in TCRdb, only in-frame clones are kept and a portion is missing. The sample includes about 160,000 clones, roughly 84% of them seen just once. Allocation to cohorts depended on clinical history reported by the participants. The junction had 6 bases not matched to a gene; V was cut back by 5 bases and J by 6 bases. This CDR3 spans 14 amino acids. Germline V gene sequence: CDR1 LNHDA, CDR2 SQIVND (reference sequence). The receptor's source is a woman aged 50 to 65 who had recovered from COVID-19. This sequence joins TRBV19 and TRBJ1-4; the match to TRBD1 covers 7 bases. Sequencing input: PBMCs or T cells enriched from blood (not recorded which). The DNA of the CDR3 is TGTGCCAGTAGTCCGGGACAGCTACATGAAAAACTGTTTTTT. Amino acids: CASSPGQLHEKLFF.